These 29 T cell receptor beta chains share one sample of origin, sequenced in a study of blood T cell repertoires in COVID-19. TCRdb keeps only in-frame clones here, not all; method: immunoSEQ multiplex PCR. The table shows approximately 94,000 clones, with 88% occurring only once. The sample taken for sequencing was peripheral blood. The receptor set was obtained from a woman between 65 and 79 years old with acute or convalescent COVID-19.

This chain uses TRBV27 with TRBJ2-7, with TRBD1 matching over 10 bases. V shed 0 bases and J 7 bases; nucleotides not matched to a gene: 9. Germline V lookup: CDR1 MNHEY, CDR2 SMNVEV (reference sequence). The CDR3 is 16 amino acids. The CDR3 is CASSLSKGQGGREQYF. CDR3 bases: TGTGCCAGCAGTTTATCGAAAGGACAGGGGGGAAGGGAGCAGTACTTC.

The CDR3 protein is CASSYYLDRPYSYEQYF. The CDR3 DNA sequence: TGTGCCAGCAGTTACTACCTAGACAGGCCTTATTCCTACGAGCAGTACTTC. The chain has TRBV21-1 and TRBJ2-7; the tabulated D call, TRBD1, remains unverified against the DNA. TRBV21-1 is given as a pseudogene. The CDR3 loop spans 17 amino acids.

The J gene is TRBJ2-1, the V gene TRBV7-2, with 9 bases aligning to TRBD2. The CDR3 totals 16 residues. CDR1 and CDR2 (germline): SGHTA, FQGNSA. After removal of 8 bases from V and 7 bases from J, the junction contained 15 bases not matched to a gene. The CDR3 sequence: CASGSSGNNVGNEQFF. The CDR3 nucleotides read TGTGCCAGCGGATCTAGCGGGAATAATGTTGGGAATGAGCAGTTCTTC.

V and J are TRBV19 and TRBJ1-2, with TRBD1 matching over 9 bases. CDR3 size: 15 residues. The ends lost 5 bases at V and 8 bases at J; junction bases unmatched: 12. Germline V CDR1 and CDR2: LNHDA, SQIVND (reference sequence). The CDR3 DNA follows: TGTGCCAGTAGTCCAAACATGGGACAGGGTAGCGGCTACACCTTC. Translated, it gives CASSPNMGQGSGYTF.

The V call is TRBV3-1 (or the pseudogene TRBV3-2), the J call TRBJ1-1, with 10 bases identical to TRBD1. The CDR3 covers 16 residues. The ends lost 0 bases at V and 7 bases at J; junction bases unmatched: 8. Germline V gene lookup returns CDR1 LGHDT and CDR2 YNNKEL (reference sequence). The DNA of the CDR3 is TGTGCCAGCAGCCAAGACTGGGACAGGGGAACCGTTGAAGCTTTCTTT. The encoded protein is CASSQDWDRGTVEAFF.

This clone is a singleton in its sample. The chain employs TRBV7-2 and TRBJ1-6; no firm D call. This CDR3 comprises 14 residues. V dropped 9 bases and J dropped 7 bases, with 16 bases sitting between them. Per the germline V gene, CDR1 is SGHTA and CDR2 is FQGNSA. CDR3 protein: CASHRGPLNSPLHF. CDR3 DNA: TGTGCCAGTCATCGGGGTCCTCTGAATTCACCCCTCCACTTT.

This chain connects TRBV19 to TRBJ2-7; the D is unclear. CDR3 length equals 14 residues. Between the trimmed V and J ends, which lost 3 bases and 2 bases, there was a span of 11 bases. CDR1 and CDR2 from the germline V gene are LNHDA and SQIVND (reference sequence). CDR3 amino acids: CASSMSSVAYEQYF. CDR3 DNA: TGTGCCAGTAGTATGTCGAGCGTAGCCTACGAGCAGTACTTC.

This clone was picked up a small number of times. V and J are TRBV10-3 and TRBJ1-1, with D possibly TRBD1 on 5 matching bases. The V gene's germline CDR1 is ENHRY and CDR2 SYGVKD. This CDR3 comprises 13 residues. V dropped 7 bases and J dropped 3 bases, with 12 bases sitting between them. This CDR3 is CAITATQDTEAFF. The CDR3 region has the DNA TGTGCCATCACGGCAACACAGGACACTGAAGCTTTCTTT.

The genes are TRBV11-2 and TRBJ1-1; D is perhaps TRBD1 (6 bases). From germline, CDR1 is SGHAT and CDR2 FQNNGV. Trimming shortened V by 7 bases and J by 11 bases, and 20 bases separated the two germline ends. The CDR3 extends over 13 amino acids. CDR3 protein: CASKPTLTGMAFF. CDR3 bases: TGTGCCAGCAAACCTACCCTTACAGGGATGGCTTTCTTT. The whole variable domain, filled in from reference TRBV11-2 and TRBJ1-1, reads EAGVAQSPRYKIIEKRQSVAFWCNPISGHATLYWYQQILGQGPKLLIQFQNNGVVDDSQLPKDRFSAERLKGVDSTLKIQPAKLEDSAVYLCASKPTLTGMAFFGQGTRLTVV.

This rearrangement joins TRBV28 to TRBJ1-1; D unclear. This CDR3 comprises 14 residues. Trimming stripped 1 base from V and 1 base from J, with 7 bases between. Per the germline V gene, CDR1 is MDHEN and CDR2 is SYDVKM. The CDR3 spells CASSLSAGNTEAFF. For the CDR3, the DNA is TGTGCCAGCAGTTTATCGGCGGGGAACACTGAAGCTTTCTTT.

The table lists this clone with a count of one. This sequence joins TRBV14 and TRBJ2-1, with 8 bases identical to TRBD2. Germline CDR1 and CDR2: SGHDN and FVKESK. The CDR3 covers 15 residues. The ends lost 3 bases at V and 9 bases at J; junction bases unmatched: 10. CDR3 amino acids: CASSHPSGLGTEQFF. The CDR3 DNA reads TGTGCCAGCAGCCACCCCTCGGGACTAGGCACTGAGCAGTTCTTC.

The rearrangement joins TRBV28 to TRBJ2-1; 13 bases fit TRBD2. V was pared by 5 bases and J by 2 bases, with 3 bases of the junction left unmatched. This CDR3 comprises 16 residues. Germline CDR1 reads MDHEN; CDR2 reads SYDVKM. The CDR3 DNA sequence: TGTGCCAGCAGTAAGGGACTAGCGGGAACCTACAATGAGCAGTTCTTC. This encodes CASSKGLAGTYNEQFF.

V usage is TRBV7-8 and J usage is TRBJ2-1; 10 bases agree with TRBD2. Germline-derived CDR1 and CDR2 are SGHVS and FQNEAQ. There are 16 residues in the CDR3. V shed 0 bases, J shed 3 bases, and the junction held 2 bases outside the gene matches. The CDR3 reads CASSLAPSGGYNEQFF. CDR3 DNA sequence: TGTGCCAGCAGCTTAGCCCCTAGCGGGGGCTACAATGAGCAGTTCTTC.

This clone appeared a single time. The chain carries TRBV5-4 and TRBJ2-4, with 14 nucleotides matching TRBD2. This CDR3 contains 18 residues. V trimming: 4 bases; J trimming: 5 bases; junction bases outside the gene matches: 11. The germline V gene has CDR1 SGHNT and CDR2 YYREEE (reference sequence). The CDR3 sequence: CASSPKPPGLAGENIQYF. CDR3 bases: TGTGCCAGCAGCCCGAAACCTCCGGGACTAGCGGGAGAAAACATTCAGTACTTC.

V usage is TRBV7-9 and J usage is TRBJ1-2; perhaps TRBD1 as D (5 bases). V was trimmed by 6 bases and J by 6 bases, leaving 14 bases between them. This CDR3 region has 13 residues. Per germline, CDR1 SEHNR and CDR2 FQNEAQ (reference sequence). CDR3 amino acids: CASRQGVWDGYTF. The DNA for the CDR3 is TGTGCCAGCAGACAAGGGGTATGGGATGGCTACACCTTC.

The rearrangement links TRBV14 to TRBJ2-5, with D possibly TRBD2 on 6 matching bases. Germline CDR1 is SGHDN and CDR2 is FVKESK. The V gene lost 1 base and the J gene lost 5 bases, with 11 bases spanning the gap. This CDR3 comprises 14 residues. The CDR3 sequence: CASSQGPGRETQYF. The CDR3 region has the DNA TGTGCCAGCAGCCAAGGTCCAGGGAGGGAGACCCAGTACTTC.

This clone is a singleton in its sample. The genes are TRBV21-1 and TRBJ2-7; the table calls TRBD1, which could not be checked here. TRBV21-1 is an annotated pseudogene. The CDR3 contains 12 residues. The CDR3 nucleotides read TGTGCCAGCAGCAGCCAGGGCTACGAGCAGTACTTC. It specifies CASSSQGYEQYF.

The gene calls are TRBV5-4 and TRBJ1-1; D ambiguous. CDR3 length equals 16 residues. Per germline, CDR1 SGHNT and CDR2 YYREEE (reference sequence). V was shortened by 4 bases and J by 0 bases, with 16 bases between the two germline ends. The CDR3 reads CASSPWEALVNTEAFF. DNA of the CDR3: TGTGCCAGCAGCCCTTGGGAGGCATTGGTGAACACTGAAGCTTTCTTT.

This chain joins TRBV5-1 and TRBJ1-4; D gene unclear. CDR3 length: 14 amino acids. Germline-derived CDR1 and CDR2 are SGHRS and YFSETQ. V lost 4 bases and J 5 bases, leaving 12 bases between the germline ends. The CDR3 sequence is CASSGGSPNEKLFF. The CDR3 DNA sequence: TGCGCCAGCAGCGGAGGGAGTCCCAATGAAAAACTGTTTTTT.

In its sample, this clone was seen a few times. This chain uses TRBV4-1 with TRBJ1-5; 7 bases agree with TRBD1. Looked up from germline, CDR1 is MGHRA and CDR2 is YSYEKL. V gave up 0 bases and J gave up 3 bases; unmatched junction bases: 5. The CDR3 is 16 residues long. Here the CDR3 reads CASSQEHRGLNQPQHF. The CDR3 nucleotides are TGCGCCAGCAGCCAAGAACACAGGGGACTCAATCAGCCCCAGCATTTT.

The rearrangement links TRBV18 to TRBJ1-4; the D is unclear. V was pared by 9 bases and J by 4 bases, with 12 bases between. The CDR3 covers 13 residues. The V gene's germline CDR1 is KGHSH and CDR2 LQKENI. In nucleotides, the CDR3 is TGTGCCAGTCTCAGGATTCTTAATGAAAAACTGTTTTTT. This translates into CASLRILNEKLFF.

Only one count was recorded for this clone. The genes are TRBV5-1 and TRBJ2-2; TRBD2 is a possible D gene (6 bases). The CDR3 sequence is 13 residues long. Per germline, CDR1 SGHRS and CDR2 YFSETQ. V was clipped by 4 bases and J by 7 bases, with 11 bases between them. CDR3 coding DNA: TGCGCCAGCAGCCCGGAGGGGAACGGGGAGCTGTTTTTT. This sequence encodes CASSPEGNGELFF.

This CDR3 is CASSQLLNGELFF. In DNA form, the CDR3 reads TGTGCCAGCAGCCAACTCCTTAACGGGGAGCTGTTTTTT. The chain uses TRBV3-1 (or the pseudogene TRBV3-2) and TRBJ2-2; D is uncertain. This CDR3 has 13 amino acids. Germline CDR1 and CDR2: LGHDT and YNNKEL (reference sequence). V was clipped by 2 bases and J by 7 bases, with 8 bases between them.

The V and J genes are TRBV29-1 and TRBJ2-5; 10 bases line up with TRBD1. The CDR3 contains 13 residues. Germline-derived CDR1 and CDR2 are SQVTM and ANQGSEA. V was clipped by 6 bases and J by 4 bases; unmatched bases: 5. The CDR3 coding sequence is TGCAGCGTCGCGACAGGGGGCGGAGAGACCCAGTACTTC. Amino acids: CSVATGGGETQYF.

The chain couples TRBV19 to TRBJ1-5; weak D call: TRBD1 (5 bases). CDR1 and CDR2 from the germline V gene are LNHDA and SQIVND (reference sequence). The CDR3 extends over 14 amino acids. V dropped 9 bases and J dropped 4 bases, with 16 bases sitting between them. CDR3 residues: CASAPGGGNQPQHF. DNA for the CDR3: TGTGCCAGCGCCCCCGGCGGGGGGAATCAGCCCCAGCATTTT.

This clone is a singleton in its sample. The chain couples TRBV5-1 to TRBJ2-3; TRBD2 matches 9 bases. This CDR3 comprises 16 residues. V lost 2 bases and J lost 6; bases outside the gene matches: 10. Germline CDR1 is SGHRS and CDR2 is YFSETQ. CDR3 loop: CASSLAGGMSLDTQYF. CDR3 DNA: TGCGCCAGCAGCTTAGCGGGGGGTATGAGTTTGGATACGCAGTATTTT.

The chain uses TRBV10-1 and TRBJ2-3, with 8 bases identical to TRBD1. This CDR3 is built from 15 residues. Trimming took 6 bases from V and 0 from J; bases not matched to a gene: 5. Looked up from germline, CDR1 is WNHNN and CDR2 is SYGVQD (reference sequence). Written as DNA, the CDR3 is TGCGCCAGCAGCCCCGGACAGGGAAGCACAGATACGCAGTATTTT. It translates to CASSPGQGSTDTQYF.

This clone turned up a few times. This chain links TRBV28 with TRBJ1-6; the D is unclear. This CDR3 spans 15 amino acids. Deletions cut 6 bases from V and 7 bases from J, with 16 bases between. CDR1 and CDR2 (germline): MDHEN, SYDVKM. The CDR3 nucleotides are TGTGCCAGCAGGGTCGGGAATTTCTTGAATTCACCCCTCCACTTT. Translation: CASRVGNFLNSPLHF.

This chain connects TRBV27 to TRBJ1-2; D gene uncertain. Trimming took off 3 bases at V and 7 bases at J, with 18 bases between the two ends. The CDR3 runs 15 residues. The germline V gene encodes CDR1 MNHEY and CDR2 SMNVEV (reference sequence). CDR3 coding DNA: TGTGCCAGCAGTTTTCGGTACACTTTAGCGAGTGGCTACACCTTC. This gives the protein CASSFRYTLASGYTF.